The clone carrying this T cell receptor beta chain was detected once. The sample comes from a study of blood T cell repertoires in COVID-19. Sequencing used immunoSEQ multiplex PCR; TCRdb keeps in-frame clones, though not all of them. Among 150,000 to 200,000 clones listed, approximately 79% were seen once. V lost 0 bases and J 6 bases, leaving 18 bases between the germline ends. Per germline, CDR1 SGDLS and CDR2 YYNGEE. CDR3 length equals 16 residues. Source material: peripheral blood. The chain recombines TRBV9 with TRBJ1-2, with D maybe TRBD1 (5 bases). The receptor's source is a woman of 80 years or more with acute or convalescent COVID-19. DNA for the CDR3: TGTGCCAGCAGCGTAGATCCGTCAGGGCGGAGTGATGGCTACACCTTC. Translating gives CASSVDPSGRSDGYTF. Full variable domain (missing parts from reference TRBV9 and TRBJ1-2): DSGVTQTPKHLITATGQRVTLRCSPRSGDLSVYWYQQSLDQGLQFLIQYYNGEERAKGNILERFSAQQFPDLHSELNLSSLELGDSALYFCASSVDPSGRSDGYTFGSGTRLTVV.